The subject of this entry is one TCR beta chain. TCRdb keeps only in-frame clones here, not all; method: immunoSEQ multiplex PCR. The sample holds about 2.4 million clones; under 95% are singletons and the top ten take around 0.37%. This record comes from a study of shared clonotypes between healthy human individuals. Sequencing used naive CD4+ T cells from PBMCs. The subset was: CD45RA+ positively selected. The origin of this receptor is a man aged 18 to 30 in good health. Some clones in this sample may be carry-over from other donors' samples.

For the CDR3, the DNA is TGTGCCAGCAGTAAAAGTCTCGGGACAGGGGCCTATGGCTACACCTTC. It is translated as CASSKSLGTGAYGYTF. The V and J genes are TRBV28 and TRBJ1-2, with TRBD1 matching 10 bases. Unmatched junction bases numbered 10, after V lost 5 bases and J lost 4 bases. In germline, CDR1 is MDHEN, CDR2 SYDVKM. This CDR3 spans 16 amino acids.